This T cell receptor (beta chain) was identified in a study of shared clonotypes between healthy human individuals. Clones were sequenced by immunoSEQ multiplex PCR, and TCRdb holds only the in-frame ones, with some missing. The table shows over 2,000,000 clones, with approximately 92% occurring only once. Naive CD8 isolation took CD45RO-negative cells positively selected for CCR7 and excluded terminally differentiated effector memory CD45RA+ cells. V lost 5 bases, J lost 6 bases, and 11 bases stayed unmatched. CDR1 and CDR2 from the germline V gene are SGHVS and FNYEAQ. The CDR3 loop spans 16 amino acids. General study points: It was the non-shared clonotypes that had lower generation probabilities than clonotypes shared by all four donors. Sample collection involved blood only; tissue repertoires are likely different. Estimated richness values were generally larger in naive subsets than in memory subsets.

A remark on this clone: Its antigen is as yet unknown.

Input material: naive CD8+ T cells from PBMCs. This sequence originates from a man between 18 and 35 years old in good health. Some clones in this sample may be carry-over from other donors' samples. The chain carries TRBV7-6 and TRBJ2-2; TRBD2 matches at 8 bases. CDR3 sequence: CASSQWKRELAGELFF. As DNA, the CDR3 is TGTGCCAGCAGCCAATGGAAGCGGGAGTTAGCCGGGGAGCTGTTTTTT. The full variable domain, completed using reference TRBV7-6 and TRBJ2-2, is GAGVSQSPRYKVTKRGQDVALRCDPISGHVSLYWYRQALGQGPEFLTYFNYEAQQDKSGLPNDRFSAERPEGSISTLTIQRTEQRDSAMYRCASSQWKRELAGELFFGEGSRLTVL.